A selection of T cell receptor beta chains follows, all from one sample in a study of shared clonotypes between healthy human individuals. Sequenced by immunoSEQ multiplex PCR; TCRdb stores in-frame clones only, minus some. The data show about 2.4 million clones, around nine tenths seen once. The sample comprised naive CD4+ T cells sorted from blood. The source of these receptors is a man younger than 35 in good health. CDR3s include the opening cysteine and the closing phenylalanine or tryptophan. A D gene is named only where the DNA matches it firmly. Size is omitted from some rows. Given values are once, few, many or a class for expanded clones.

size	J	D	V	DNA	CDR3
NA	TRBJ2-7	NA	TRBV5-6	TGTGCCAGCAGCTTTTTTGGCGGCTACGAGCAGTACTTC	CASSFFGGYEQYF
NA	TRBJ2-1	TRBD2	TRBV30	TGTGCCTGGAGCCGACTAGCGGGGACCTACAATGAGCAGTTCTTC	CAWSRLAGTYNEQFF
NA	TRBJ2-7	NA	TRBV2	TGTGCCAGCACCGAGGGCTACGAGCAGTACTTC	CASTEGYEQYF
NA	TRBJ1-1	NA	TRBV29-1	TGCAGCGTTGTTAATAAGGGGACACTCACTGAAGCTTTCTTT	CSVVNKGTLTEAFF
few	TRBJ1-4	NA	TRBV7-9	TGTGCCAGCAGCGCCTCAGCAACAACTAATGAAAAACTGTTTTTT	CASSASATTNEKLFF
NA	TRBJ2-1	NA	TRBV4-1	TGCGCCAGCAGCCAAGTTCTCGGGACTTCCTACAATGAGCAGTTCTTC	CASSQVLGTSYNEQFF
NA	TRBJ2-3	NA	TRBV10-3	TGTGCCATCAGTGAGGGAACGGGGGCGACAGATACGCAGTATTTT	CAISEGTGATDTQYF
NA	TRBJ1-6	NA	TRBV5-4	TGTGCCAGCAGTTTCGAGGGCTATAATTCACCCCTCCACTTT	CASSFEGYNSPLHF
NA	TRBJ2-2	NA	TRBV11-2	TGTGCCAGCAGCTTAAGTACGAACACCGGGGAGCTGTTTTTT	CASSLSTNTGELFF
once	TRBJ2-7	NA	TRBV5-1	TGCGCCAGCAGCTTGGAGTCGGGTCCCTACGAGCAGTACTTC	CASSLESGPYEQYF
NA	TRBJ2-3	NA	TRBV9	TGTGCCAGCAGCCGGTCGGGAGTAACAGATACGCAGTATTTT	CASSRSGVTDTQYF
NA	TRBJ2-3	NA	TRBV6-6	TGTGCCAGCAGATTTCGTTGGGCGGAGGATACGCAGTATTTT	CASRFRWAEDTQYF
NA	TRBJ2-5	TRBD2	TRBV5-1	TGCGCCAGCAGCATCGGGACTAGTGGTGAGACCCAGTACTTC	CASSIGTSGETQYF
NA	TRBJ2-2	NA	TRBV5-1	TGCGCCAGCAGCTCCTGGAGCCTAGTTGGGAACACCGGGGAGCTGTTTTTT	CASSSWSLVGNTGELFF
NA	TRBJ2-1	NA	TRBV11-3	TGTGCCAGCAGCTCTCTAGTCTGGCGGGATTACAATGAGCAGTTCTTC	CASSSLVWRDYNEQFF
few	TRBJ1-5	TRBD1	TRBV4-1	TGCGCCAGCAGCCAAGAGGGCAGGGGGGGTAATCAGCCCCAGCATTTT	CASSQEGRGGNQPQHF
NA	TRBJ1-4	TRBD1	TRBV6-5	TGTGCCAGCAGTTCAGGACCAGGGGGCACTAATGAAAAACTGTTTTTT	CASSSGPGGTNEKLFF
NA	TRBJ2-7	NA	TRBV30	TGTGCCTGGAGTGTTCTATCTTGGGGGAGTTGGGACGAGCAGTACTTC	CAWSVLSWGSWDEQYF
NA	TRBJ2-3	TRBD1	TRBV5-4	TGTGCCAGCAGGATGGGGACAGAAAGACTAGATACGCAGTATTTT	CASRMGTERLDTQYF
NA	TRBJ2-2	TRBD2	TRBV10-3	TGTGCCATCAGTCCGACCGGGACTAGCGGGGAATCGAACACCGGGGAGCTGTTTTTT	CAISPTGTSGESNTGELFF
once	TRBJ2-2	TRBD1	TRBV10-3	TGTGCCATCAGGGACAGGGGCCCGAACACCGGGGAGCTGTTTTTT	CAIRDRGPNTGELFF
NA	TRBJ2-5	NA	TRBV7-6	TGTGCCAGCAGCCCCGGACAACAGCCCTTCACCCAGTACTTC	CASSPGQQPFTQYF
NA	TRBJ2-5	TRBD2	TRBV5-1	TGCGCCAGCAGGGGGGGACTAGCCCCCGAGACCCAGTACTTC	CASRGGLAPETQYF
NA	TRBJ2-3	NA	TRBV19	TGTGCCAGTAGTATAGCCGCAGATACGCAGTATTTT	CASSIAADTQYF
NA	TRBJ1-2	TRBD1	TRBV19	TGTGCCAGTAGTCCCGACAGGGACTATGGCTACACCTTC	CASSPDRDYGYTF
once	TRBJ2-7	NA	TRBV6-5	TGTGCCAGCAGAGGGCCGACCTACGAGCAGTACTTC	CASRGPTYEQYF
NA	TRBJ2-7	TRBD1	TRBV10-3	TGTGCCATCAGTGAGTCATGGACAGGAACCGACTACGAGCAGTACTTC	CAISESWTGTDYEQYF
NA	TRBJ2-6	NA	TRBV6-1	TGTGCCAGCAGTGAACCCTTCTCTGGGGCCAACGTCCTGACTTTC	CASSEPFSGANVLTF
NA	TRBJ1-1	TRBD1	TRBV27	TGTGCCAGCAGTCCCCGGACAGGGGGTGACACTGAAGCTTTCTTT	CASSPRTGGDTEAFF